These 17 T cell receptor beta chains share one sample of origin, sequenced in a study of radiotherapy plus CTLA-4 blockade in lung cancer. TCRdb keeps only in-frame clones here, not all; method: immunoSEQ multiplex PCR. The data hold about 77,000 clones, with roughly 80% observed a single time. Sequenced here: peripheral blood, sampled from a patient treated with radiotherapy plus ipilimumab. The source is a human donor with non-small cell lung cancer whose response to radiotherapy plus ipilimumab could not be evaluated.

The CDR3 loop is CASSSSDRVDTEAFF. DNA for the CDR3: TGTGCCAGCAGTTCCTCGGACAGGGTGGACACTGAAGCTTTCTTT. The J gene is TRBJ1-1, the V gene TRBV2; TRBD1 aligns across 8 bases. The CDR3 length is 15 residues. After removal of 5 bases from V and 3 bases from J, the junction contained 8 bases not matched to a gene. Germline V gene sequence: CDR1 SNHLY, CDR2 FYNNEI.

The chain is built from TRBV18 and TRBJ2-7; perhaps TRBD2 as D (6 bases). This CDR3 is built from 15 residues. The V gene lost 0 bases and the J gene lost 3 bases, with 12 bases spanning the gap. Germline CDR1 reads KGHSH; CDR2 reads LQKENI. The CDR3 protein is CASSPPGRGRYEQYF. As DNA, the CDR3 is TGTGCCAGCTCACCACCGGGGCGGGGCCGCTACGAGCAGTACTTC.

The chain is built from TRBV29-1 and TRBJ2-1; 8 nucleotides line up with TRBD1. The germline gives CDR1 SQVTM, CDR2 ANQGSEA. This CDR3 spans 16 amino acids. V trimming: 1 base; J trimming: 2 bases; junction bases outside the gene matches: 7. CDR3 sequence: CSVEVMDRVTYNEQFF. In DNA form, the CDR3 reads TGCAGCGTTGAAGTCATGGACAGGGTAACCTACAATGAGCAGTTCTTC.

This clone was recorded a few times. V gene TRBV7-8 combines with J gene TRBJ1-1; 10 positions match TRBD1. Germline-derived CDR1 and CDR2 are SGHVS and FQNEAQ. This CDR3 is built from 14 residues. The J segment lost 4 bases and the V segment lost 6 bases, leaving 5 bases of the junction unmatched. CDR3 sequence: CASSFRTGGTEAFF. CDR3 in DNA: TGTGCCAGCAGTTTCCGGACAGGGGGCACTGAAGCTTTCTTT.

This clone was seen a handful of times. This sequence joins TRBV19 and TRBJ2-4; 12 bases are a match to TRBD1. The CDR3 consists of 15 residues. V shed 4 bases and J 12 bases; nucleotides not matched to a gene: 10. CDR1 is LNHDA and CDR2 is SQIVND in the germline V gene (reference sequence). In DNA form, the CDR3 reads TGTGCCAGTAGTAGGGGGACAGGGGGCTTGATAGCTCAGTACTTC. Amino acid sequence: CASSRGTGGLIAQYF.

The chain links TRBV2 to TRBJ2-1; no clear D gene. The V end was cut by 6 bases, the J end by 8 bases, with 14 bases between. The CDR3 has 13 residues. CDR1 and CDR2 from the germline V gene are SNHLY and FYNNEI. The CDR3 DNA is TGTGCCAGCAGCGCAAGACTCGCGGATGAGCAGTTCTTC. Protein sequence: CASSARLADEQFF.

The CDR3 spells CASSPIQGRETYGYTF. CDR3 nucleotides: TGTGCCAGCAGCCCCATACAGGGCAGGGAGACCTATGGCTACACCTTC. V and J are TRBV7-6 and TRBJ1-2, with a weak D call TRBD1 (6 bases). Germline CDR1 and CDR2: SGHVS and FNYEAQ. V shed 5 bases and J shed 4 bases, with 20 bases lying between them. CDR3 length: 16 residues. The complete variable domain, with remaining parts taken from reference TRBV7-6 and TRBJ1-2, reads GAGVSQSPRYKVTKRGQDVALRCDPISGHVSLYWYRQALGQGPEFLTYFNYEAQQDKSGLPNDRFSAERPEGSISTLTIQRTEQRDSAMYRCASSPIQGRETYGYTFGSGTRLTVV.

This sequence joins TRBV19 and TRBJ2-3; 7 bases line up with TRBD1. J was trimmed by 6 bases and V by 6 bases; bases with no gene match: 3. Germline CDR1 reads LNHDA; CDR2 reads SQIVND (reference sequence). The CDR3 spans 12 residues. The CDR3 nucleotides read TGTGCCAGTAGCAGCAGGGGGGATACGCAGTATTTT. Amino acid sequence: CASSSRGDTQYF.

The chain couples TRBV15 to TRBJ2-7; D possibly corresponds to TRBD2 (6 bases). Germline CDR1 LNHNV, CDR2 YYDKDF (reference sequence). The CDR3 has 15 amino acids. V lost 1 base to trimming and J lost 2 bases, with 12 bases between them. The DNA of the CDR3 is TGTGCCACCAGCAGAGGGGGAGGAATCCCCTACGAGCAGTACTTC. Amino acids: CATSRGGGIPYEQYF.

V usage is TRBV27 and J usage is TRBJ1-2; 10 nucleotides align to TRBD1. Germline values: CDR1 MNHEY, CDR2 SMNVEV (reference sequence). CDR3 size: 14 residues. V lost 3 bases and J lost 7; bases outside the gene matches: 5. The CDR3 protein is CASSFDRGRGGYTF. The CDR3, as DNA: TGTGCCAGCAGTTTTGACAGGGGGCGGGGTGGCTACACCTTC.

The chain is built from TRBV10-3 and TRBJ1-3; no reliable D call. The V and J ends lost 4 bases and 3 bases respectively, with 7 bases between them. Germline CDR1 reads ENHRY; CDR2 reads SYGVKD. The CDR3 sequence is 13 residues long. The CDR3 DNA sequence: TGTGCCATCAGTGCGGGAAATGGAAACACCATATATTTT. Translating gives CAISAGNGNTIYF.

This clone was seen more than once but under ten times. This chain connects TRBV14 to TRBJ1-1; the D is unclear. The CDR3 has 13 residues. The V gene lost 2 bases and the J gene lost 6 bases, with 10 bases spanning the gap. Germline V gene data show CDR1 as SGHDN and CDR2 as FVKESK. The CDR3 region has the DNA TGTGCCAGCAGCCAAAACCGAGGAGCTGAAGCTTTCTTT. As protein: CASSQNRGAEAFF.

This clone has a handful of counts. V usage is TRBV27 and J usage is TRBJ1-5, with D unclear. The CDR3 consists of 17 residues. The germline CDR1 and CDR2 sequences are MNHEY and SMNVEV (reference sequence). V was pared by 5 bases and J by 3 bases, with 20 bases between. The CDR3 nucleotides are TGTGCCAGCAGTCCTACGGGCGGGGTGTGGATCAATCAGCCCCAGCATTTT. It translates to CASSPTGGVWINQPQHF.

This clone was seen only once. The chain uses TRBV4-2 and TRBJ2-7; TRBD1 might be the D (5 bases). Germline CDR1 and CDR2: LGHNA and YNFKEQ. Trimming took 2 bases from V and 5 from J, leaving 10 bases between them. This CDR3 comprises 13 residues. The CDR3 region has the DNA TGTGCCAGCAGCCAACAGGGTGGGGACGAGCAGTACTTC. As protein: CASSQQGGDEQYF.

V and J are TRBV6-6 and TRBJ2-3; 8 bases fit TRBD1. CDR3 length: 15 residues. The V gene's germline CDR1 is MNHNY and CDR2 SVGAGI (reference sequence). V gave up 6 bases and J gave up 0 bases; unmatched junction bases: 5. In DNA form, the CDR3 reads TGTGCCAGCAGGGACAGGGTTATTAGCACAGATACGCAGTATTTT. Protein product: CASRDRVISTDTQYF.

The chain is built from TRBV7-5 and TRBJ2-5; TRBD2 was called by the table and not checked on the DNA. TRBV7-5 is given as a pseudogene. This CDR3 contains 16 residues. CDR3 in amino acids: CARSSPFSVVQETQYF. In nucleotides, the CDR3 is TGTGCCAGAAGCTCCCCCTTTAGCGTAGTCCAAGAGACCCAGTACTTC.

The chain combines TRBV7-8 with TRBJ1-5, with 12 bases lining up with TRBD1. The V gene end was trimmed by 5 bases and the J gene end by 2 bases; junction bases not matched to a gene: 1. The CDR3 is 15 amino acids. Germline loops: CDR1 SGHVS, CDR2 FQNEAQ. The DNA of the CDR3 is TGTGCCAGCAGCAGGGACAGGGGGCGCAATCAGCCCCAGCATTTT. It is translated as CASSRDRGRNQPQHF.